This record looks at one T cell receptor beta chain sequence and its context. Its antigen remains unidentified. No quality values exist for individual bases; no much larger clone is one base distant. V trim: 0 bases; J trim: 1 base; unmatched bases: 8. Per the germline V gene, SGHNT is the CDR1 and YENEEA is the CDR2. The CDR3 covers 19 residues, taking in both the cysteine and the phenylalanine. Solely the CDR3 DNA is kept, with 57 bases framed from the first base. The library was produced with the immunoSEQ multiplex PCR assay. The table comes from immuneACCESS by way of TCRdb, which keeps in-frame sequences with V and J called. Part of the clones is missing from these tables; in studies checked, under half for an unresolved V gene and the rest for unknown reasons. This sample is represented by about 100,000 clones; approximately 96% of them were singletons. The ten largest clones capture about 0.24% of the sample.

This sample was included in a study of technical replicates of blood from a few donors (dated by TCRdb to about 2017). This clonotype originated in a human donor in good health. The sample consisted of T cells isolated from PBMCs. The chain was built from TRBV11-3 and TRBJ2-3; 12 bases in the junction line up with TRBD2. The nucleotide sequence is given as TGTGCCAGCAGCTTAGATGAAAGTCGGACTAGCGGGGGCACAGATACGCAGTATTTT. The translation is CASSLDESRTSGGTDTQYF.